In its sample, the clone carrying this T cell receptor beta chain was seen many times. Its antigen remains unidentified. This sample was included in a study of regulatory T cells in long-lasting Graves disease. Whole-study results and caveats: Whereas new patients shared 966 public clonotypes, persistent patients shared more, at about 3,000. Analysis covered peripheral blood alone, not thyroid tissue.

Losses at the gene ends were 2 bases for V and 2 bases for J; bases not matched to a gene: 4. CDR1 LGHDT and CDR2 YNNKEL come from the germline V gene (reference sequence). This CDR3 has 15 amino acids. Time point noted: persistent/refractory GD, antithyroid drugs over 5 years with positive TRAb. RNA isolated from PBMCs was used to make the TCR library. Combining iRepertoire HTBI primers with Arm-PCR of CDR3 regions, the authors built TCR beta libraries. TCRdb redid the calling of the multiplex PCR reads with MiXCR, one entry per CDR3 protein. The sample consists of nearly 350,000 distinct CDR3 sequences, roughly a fifth of them appearing once.

Sequences were derived from peripheral blood mononuclear cells (PBMCs), sampled when the disease was refractory, from a patient treated with antithyroid drugs. The V call is TRBV3-1, the J call TRBJ1-2; 8 nucleotides match TRBD1. The TCR originated in a female donor with Graves disease. DNA of the CDR3: TGTGCCAGCAGCCAACCCCGACAGGGGAACTATGGCTACACCTTC. Its translation is CASSQPRQGNYGYTF.